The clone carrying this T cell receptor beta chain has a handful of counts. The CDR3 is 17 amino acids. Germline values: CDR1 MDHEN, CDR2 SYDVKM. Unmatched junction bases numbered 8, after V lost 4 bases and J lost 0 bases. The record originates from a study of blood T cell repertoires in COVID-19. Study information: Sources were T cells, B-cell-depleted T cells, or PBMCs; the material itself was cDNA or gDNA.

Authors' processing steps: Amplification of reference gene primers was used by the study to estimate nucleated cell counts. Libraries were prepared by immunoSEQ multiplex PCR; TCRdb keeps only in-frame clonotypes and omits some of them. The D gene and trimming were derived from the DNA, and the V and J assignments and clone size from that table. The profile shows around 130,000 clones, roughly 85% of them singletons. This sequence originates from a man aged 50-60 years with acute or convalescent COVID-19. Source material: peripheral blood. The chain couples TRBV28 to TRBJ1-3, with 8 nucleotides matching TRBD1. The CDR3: CASSWDRTKLSGNTIYF. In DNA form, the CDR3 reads TGTGCCAGCAGTTGGGACAGGACGAAACTCTCTGGAAACACCATATATTTT.